Included here is one TCR beta chain sequence, with context. As yet, its antigen is unknown. Measured with immunoSEQ multiplex PCR; TCRdb has only the in-frame clones, and not every one. The profile covers 60,000 to 85,000 clones, with about 89% appearing a single time and around 0.56% taken by the ten largest. Trimming left V 6 bases short and J 5 bases short, with 17 bases between. The germline CDR1 and CDR2 sequences are MNHNY and SVGAGI (reference sequence). The CDR3 covers 15 residues. This specimen belongs to a study of OX40 agonist ivuxolimab in advanced cancers. Study-level points and caveats: Some patients without response likewise showed low normalized clonal expansion. The study observed clonal expansion of CD4+ and CD8+ blood T cells by week 6 at 0.1 to 3.0 mg/kg.

The chain uses TRBV6-6 and TRBJ2-1; TRBD2 is a possible D gene (7 bases). This sample comprised CD4+ or CD8+ T cells sorted from blood, obtained in a trial of the OX40 agonist ivuxolimab. The origin of this receptor is an adult with an advanced solid tumor such as melanoma, head and neck, liver or kidney cancer. CDR3 loop: CASSPPRGGDNEQFF. The DNA of the CDR3 is TGTGCCAGCAGCCCGCCTAGGGGGGGAGACAATGAGCAGTTCTTC.